The subject of this entry is one T cell receptor beta chain. Generated by immunoSEQ multiplex PCR, the TCRdb table keeps only in-frame clones and is missing some. The table lists around 62,000 clones, approximately 80% of them singletons, with 2.4% in the top ten. The record originates from a study of OX40 agonist ivuxolimab in advanced cancers. Germline CDR1 MNHNY, CDR2 SVGAGI (reference sequence). V lost 7 bases and J lost 0, with 10 bases in between. CDR3 length: 13 amino acids. The receptor's source is an adult with an advanced solid tumor such as melanoma, head and neck, liver or kidney cancer. The chain couples TRBV6-6 to TRBJ2-7; D might be TRBD1 or TRBD2, each matching 6 bases. Source: CD4+ or CD8+ T cells sorted from blood, taken in a trial of the OX40 agonist ivuxolimab. This CDR3 is CASIEGGSYEQYF. In nucleotides, the CDR3 is TGTGCCAGCATTGAGGGGGGCTCCTACGAGCAGTACTTC.